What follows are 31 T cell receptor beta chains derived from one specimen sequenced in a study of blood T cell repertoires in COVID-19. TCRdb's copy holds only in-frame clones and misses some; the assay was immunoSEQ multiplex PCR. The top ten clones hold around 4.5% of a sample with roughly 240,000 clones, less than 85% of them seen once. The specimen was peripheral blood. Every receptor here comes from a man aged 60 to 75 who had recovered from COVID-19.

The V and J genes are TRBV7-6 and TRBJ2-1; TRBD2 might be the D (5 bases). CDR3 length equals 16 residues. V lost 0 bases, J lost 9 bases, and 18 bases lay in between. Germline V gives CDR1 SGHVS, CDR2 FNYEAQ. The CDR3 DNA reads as TGTGCCAGCAGCTTAGCTAGCGTAATTTTGTCGGGTGAGCAGTTCTTC. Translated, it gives CASSLASVILSGEQFF.

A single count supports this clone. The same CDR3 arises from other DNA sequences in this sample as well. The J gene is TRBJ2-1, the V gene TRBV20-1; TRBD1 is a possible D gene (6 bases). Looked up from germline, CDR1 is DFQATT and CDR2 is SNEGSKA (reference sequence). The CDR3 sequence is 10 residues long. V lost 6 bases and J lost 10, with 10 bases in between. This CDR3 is CSAVRGEQFF. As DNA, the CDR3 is TGCAGTGCAGTCAGGGGCGAGCAGTTCTTC.

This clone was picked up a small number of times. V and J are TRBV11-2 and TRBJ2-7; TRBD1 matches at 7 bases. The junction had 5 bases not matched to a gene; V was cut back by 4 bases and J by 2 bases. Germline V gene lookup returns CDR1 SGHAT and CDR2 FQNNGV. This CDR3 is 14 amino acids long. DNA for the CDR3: TGTGCCAGCAGCTCGGGACAGTACACCTACGAGCAGTACTTC. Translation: CASSSGQYTYEQYF.

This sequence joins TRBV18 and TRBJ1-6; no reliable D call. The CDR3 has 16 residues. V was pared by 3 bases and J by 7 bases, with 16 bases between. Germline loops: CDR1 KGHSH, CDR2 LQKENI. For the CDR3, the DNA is TGTGCCAGCTCACCTATGGCGGGCGCGGGAAATTCACCCCTCCACTTT. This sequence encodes CASSPMAGAGNSPLHF.

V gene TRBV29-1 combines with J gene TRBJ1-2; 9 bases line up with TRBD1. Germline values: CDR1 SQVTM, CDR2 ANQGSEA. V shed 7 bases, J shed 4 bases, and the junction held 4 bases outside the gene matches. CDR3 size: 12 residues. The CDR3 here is CSAETGGYGYTF. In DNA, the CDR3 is TGCAGCGCAGAGACAGGGGGCTATGGCTACACCTTC. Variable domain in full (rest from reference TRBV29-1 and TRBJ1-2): SAVISQKPSRDICQRGTSLTIQCQVDSQVTMMFWYRQQPGQSLTLIATANQGSEATYESGFVIDKFPISRPNLTFSTLTVSNMSPEDSSIYLCSAETGGYGYTFGSGTRLTVV.

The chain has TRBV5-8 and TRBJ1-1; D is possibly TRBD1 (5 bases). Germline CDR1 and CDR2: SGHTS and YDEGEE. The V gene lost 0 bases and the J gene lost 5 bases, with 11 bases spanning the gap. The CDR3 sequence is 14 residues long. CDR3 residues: CASSLVQGGTEAFF. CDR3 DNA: TGTGCCAGCAGCTTGGTGCAGGGAGGTACTGAAGCTTTCTTT.

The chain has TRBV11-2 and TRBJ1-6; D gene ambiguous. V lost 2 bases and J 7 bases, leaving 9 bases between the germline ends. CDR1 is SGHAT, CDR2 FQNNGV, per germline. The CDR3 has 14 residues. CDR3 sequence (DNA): TGTGCCAGCAGCTTACAGGCGTTAAATTCACCCCTCCACTTT. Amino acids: CASSLQALNSPLHF.

The CDR3 region is CASSYQATYNEQFF. The CDR3 nucleotides read TGTGCCAGCAGTTACCAGGCGACCTACAATGAGCAGTTCTTC. This chain joins TRBV6-2 or TRBV6-3 and TRBJ2-1; D not certain. CDR3 length equals 14 residues. CDR1 and CDR2 from the germline V gene are MNHEY and SVGEGT. V dropped 2 bases and J dropped 2 bases, with 7 bases sitting between them.

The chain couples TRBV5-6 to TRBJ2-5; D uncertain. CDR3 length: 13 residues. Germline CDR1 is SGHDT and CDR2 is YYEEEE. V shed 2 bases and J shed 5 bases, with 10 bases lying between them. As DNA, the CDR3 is TGTGCCAGCAGCTTTGAGTTGCGGGAGACCCAGTACTTC. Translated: CASSFELRETQYF.

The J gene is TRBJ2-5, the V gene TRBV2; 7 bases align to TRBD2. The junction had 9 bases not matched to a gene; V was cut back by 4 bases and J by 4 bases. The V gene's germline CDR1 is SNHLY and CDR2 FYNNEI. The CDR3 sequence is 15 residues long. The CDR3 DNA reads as TGTGCCAGCAGTGGGATGCGAGGGGAGGGAGAGACCCAGTACTTC. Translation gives CASSGMRGEGETQYF.

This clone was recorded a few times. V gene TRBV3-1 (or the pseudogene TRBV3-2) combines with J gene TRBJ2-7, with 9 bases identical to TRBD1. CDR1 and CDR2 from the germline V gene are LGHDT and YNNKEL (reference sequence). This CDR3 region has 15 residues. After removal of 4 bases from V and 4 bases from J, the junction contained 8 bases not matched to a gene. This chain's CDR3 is CASSLRQGDRYEQYF. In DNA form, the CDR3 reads TGTGCCAGCAGCCTCCGACAGGGGGATCGGTACGAGCAGTACTTC.

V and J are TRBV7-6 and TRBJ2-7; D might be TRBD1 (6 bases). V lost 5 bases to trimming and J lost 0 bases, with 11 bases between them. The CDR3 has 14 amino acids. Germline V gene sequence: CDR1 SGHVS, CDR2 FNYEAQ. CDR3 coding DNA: TGTGCCAGCAGCCCCGGGACATCCTCCTACGAGCAGTACTTC. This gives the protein CASSPGTSSYEQYF.

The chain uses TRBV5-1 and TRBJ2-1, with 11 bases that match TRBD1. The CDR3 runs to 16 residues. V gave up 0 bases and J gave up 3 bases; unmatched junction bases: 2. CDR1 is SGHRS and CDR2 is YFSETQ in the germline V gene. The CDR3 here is CASSLAGTGGYNEQFF. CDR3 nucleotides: TGCGCCAGCAGCTTGGCCGGGACAGGGGGCTACAATGAGCAGTTCTTC.

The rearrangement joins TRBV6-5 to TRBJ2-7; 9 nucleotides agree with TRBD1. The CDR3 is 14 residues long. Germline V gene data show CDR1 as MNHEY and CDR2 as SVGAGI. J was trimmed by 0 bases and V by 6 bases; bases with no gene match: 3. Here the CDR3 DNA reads TGTGCCAGCAGGCCGGGACAGGGCTCCTACGAGCAGTACTTC. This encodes CASRPGQGSYEQYF.

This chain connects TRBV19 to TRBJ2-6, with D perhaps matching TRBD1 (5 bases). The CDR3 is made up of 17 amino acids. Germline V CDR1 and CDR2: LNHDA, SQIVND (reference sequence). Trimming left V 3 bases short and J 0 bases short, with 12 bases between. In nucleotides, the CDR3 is TGTGCCAGTAGTATGGCAGGGATGCGCTCTGGGGCCAACGTCCTGACTTTC. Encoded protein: CASSMAGMRSGANVLTF.

CDR3 DNA sequence: TGTGCCAGCAACCCCGGGACAGATAATTCACCCCTCCACTTT. As protein: CASNPGTDNSPLHF. The chain employs TRBV2 and TRBJ1-6, with 7 bases that match TRBD1. The CDR3 is made up of 14 amino acids. After removal of 7 bases from V and 5 bases from J, the junction contained 5 bases not matched to a gene. The germline CDR1 and CDR2 sequences are SNHLY and FYNNEI.

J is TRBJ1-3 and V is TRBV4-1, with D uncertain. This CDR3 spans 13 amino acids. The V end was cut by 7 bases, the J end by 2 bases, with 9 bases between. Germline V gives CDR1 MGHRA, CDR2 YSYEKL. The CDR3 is CASTSGAGNTIYF. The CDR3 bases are TGCGCCAGCACTTCCGGGGCTGGAAACACCATATATTTT.

Written as DNA, the CDR3 is TGTGCCAGCAGCGCTCTCGCGGGGGGGAAAAAATCCTACAATGAGCAGTTCTTC. Its translation: CASSALAGGKKSYNEQFF. V usage is TRBV28 and J usage is TRBJ2-1, with TRBD2 matching 9 bases. Germline assignment: CDR1 MDHEN and CDR2 SYDVKM. V was pared by 6 bases and J by 1 base, with 13 bases of the junction left unmatched. CDR3 length: 18 amino acids. The complete variable domain, with remaining parts taken from reference TRBV28 and TRBJ2-1, reads DVKVTQSSRYLVKRTGEKVFLECVQDMDHENMFWYRQDPGLGLRLIYFSYDVKMKEKGDIPEGYSVSREKKERFSLILESASTNQTSMYLCASSALAGGKKSYNEQFFGPGTRLTVL.

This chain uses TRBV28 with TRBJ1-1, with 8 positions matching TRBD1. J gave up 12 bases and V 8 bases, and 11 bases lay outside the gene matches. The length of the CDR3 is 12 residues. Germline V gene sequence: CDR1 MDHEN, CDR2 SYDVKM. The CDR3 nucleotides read TGTGCCAGCGCACCCCCGGGACAGGTAACTTTCTTT. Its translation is CASAPPGQVTFF.

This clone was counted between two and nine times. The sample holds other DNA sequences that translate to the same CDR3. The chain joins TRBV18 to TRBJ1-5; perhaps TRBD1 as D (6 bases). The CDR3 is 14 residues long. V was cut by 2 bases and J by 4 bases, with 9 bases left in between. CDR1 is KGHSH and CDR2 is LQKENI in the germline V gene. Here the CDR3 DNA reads TGTGCCAGCTCACCATCGCAGGGGAATCAGCCCCAGCATTTT. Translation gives CASSPSQGNQPQHF.

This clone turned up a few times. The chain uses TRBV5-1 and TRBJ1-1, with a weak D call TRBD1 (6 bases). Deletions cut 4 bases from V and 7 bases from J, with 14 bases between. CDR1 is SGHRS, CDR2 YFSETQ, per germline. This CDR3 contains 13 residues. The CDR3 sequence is CASSVRGIYEAFF. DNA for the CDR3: TGCGCCAGCAGCGTCAGGGGAATCTATGAAGCTTTCTTT.

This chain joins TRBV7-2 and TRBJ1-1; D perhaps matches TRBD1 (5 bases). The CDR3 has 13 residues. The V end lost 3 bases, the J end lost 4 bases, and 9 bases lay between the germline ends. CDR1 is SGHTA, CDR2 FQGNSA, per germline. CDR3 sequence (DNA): TGTGCCAGCAGCTTCTCCCAGGGCACTGAAGCTTTCTTT. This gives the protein CASSFSQGTEAFF.

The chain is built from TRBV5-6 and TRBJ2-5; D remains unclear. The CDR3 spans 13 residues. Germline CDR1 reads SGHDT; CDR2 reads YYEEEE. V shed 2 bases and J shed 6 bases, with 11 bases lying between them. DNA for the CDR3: TGTGCCAGCAGCTTACAAGAGGCCAAGACCCAGTACTTC. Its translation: CASSLQEAKTQYF.

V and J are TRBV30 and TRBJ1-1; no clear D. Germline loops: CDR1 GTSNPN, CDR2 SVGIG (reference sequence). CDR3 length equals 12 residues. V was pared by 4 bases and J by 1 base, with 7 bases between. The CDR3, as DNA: TGTGCCTGGATTCAAGCGAACACTGAAGCTTTCTTT. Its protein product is CAWIQANTEAFF.

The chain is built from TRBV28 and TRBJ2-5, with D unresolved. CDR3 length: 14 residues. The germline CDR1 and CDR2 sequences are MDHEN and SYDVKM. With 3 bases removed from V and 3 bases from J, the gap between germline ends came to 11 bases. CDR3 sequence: CASSLGSPKETQYF. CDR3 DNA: TGTGCCAGCAGTTTGGGCAGTCCTAAAGAGACCCAGTACTTC.

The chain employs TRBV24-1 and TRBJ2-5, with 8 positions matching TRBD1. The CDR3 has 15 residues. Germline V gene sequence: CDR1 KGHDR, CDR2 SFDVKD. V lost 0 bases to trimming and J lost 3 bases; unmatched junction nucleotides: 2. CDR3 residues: CATSDLTGGKETQYF. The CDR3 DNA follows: TGTGCCACCAGTGATTTGACAGGGGGTAAAGAGACCCAGTACTTC.

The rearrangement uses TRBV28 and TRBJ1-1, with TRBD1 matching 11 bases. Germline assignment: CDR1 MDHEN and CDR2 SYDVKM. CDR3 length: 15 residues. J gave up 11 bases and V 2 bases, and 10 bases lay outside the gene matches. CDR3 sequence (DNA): TGTGCCAGCAGTTTAGCCGGGACAGGGGGTGTGAAGGCTTTCTTT. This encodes CASSLAGTGGVKAFF.

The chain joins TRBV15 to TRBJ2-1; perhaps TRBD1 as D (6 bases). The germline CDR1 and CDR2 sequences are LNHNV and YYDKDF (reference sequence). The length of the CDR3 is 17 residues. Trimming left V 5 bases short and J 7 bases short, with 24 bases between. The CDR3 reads CATSPRGGQGTLNEQFF. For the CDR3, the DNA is TGTGCCACCAGCCCGAGAGGGGGTCAGGGGACGCTGAATGAGCAGTTCTTC. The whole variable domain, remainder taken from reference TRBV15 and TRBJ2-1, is DAMVIQNPRYQVTQFGKPVTLSCSQTLNHNVMYWYQQKSSQAPKLLFHYYDKDFNNEADTPDNFQSRRPNTSFCFLDIRSPGLGDTAMYLCATSPRGGQGTLNEQFFGPGTRLTVL.

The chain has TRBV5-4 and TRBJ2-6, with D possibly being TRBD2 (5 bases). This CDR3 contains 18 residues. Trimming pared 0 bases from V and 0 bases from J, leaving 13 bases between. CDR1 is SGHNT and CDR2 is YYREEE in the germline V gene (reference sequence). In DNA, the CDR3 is TGTGCCAGCAGCTTGGATCGGGGTATGGTCTCTGGGGCCAACGTCCTGACTTTC. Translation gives CASSLDRGMVSGANVLTF.

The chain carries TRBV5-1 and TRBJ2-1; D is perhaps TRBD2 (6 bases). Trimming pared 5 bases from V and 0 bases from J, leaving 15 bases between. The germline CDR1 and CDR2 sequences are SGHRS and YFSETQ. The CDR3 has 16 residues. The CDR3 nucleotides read TGCGCCAGCAGTGTTAGCGGTGGAAGCTCCTACAATGAGCAGTTCTTC. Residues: CASSVSGGSSYNEQFF.

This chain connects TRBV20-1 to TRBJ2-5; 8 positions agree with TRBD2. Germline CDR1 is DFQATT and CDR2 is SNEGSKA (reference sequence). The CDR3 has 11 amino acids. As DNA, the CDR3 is TGCAGCATGGGACTAGGGGAGACCCAGTACTTC. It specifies CSMGLGETQYF.